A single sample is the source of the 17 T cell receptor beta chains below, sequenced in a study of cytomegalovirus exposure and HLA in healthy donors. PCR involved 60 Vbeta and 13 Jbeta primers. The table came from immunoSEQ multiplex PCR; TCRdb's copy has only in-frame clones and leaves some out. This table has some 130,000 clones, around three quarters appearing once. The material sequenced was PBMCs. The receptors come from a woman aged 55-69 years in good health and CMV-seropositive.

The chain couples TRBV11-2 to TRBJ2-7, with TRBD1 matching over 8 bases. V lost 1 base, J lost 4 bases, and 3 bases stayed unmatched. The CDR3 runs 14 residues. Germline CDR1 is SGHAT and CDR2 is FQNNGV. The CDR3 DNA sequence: TGTGCCAGCAGCTTAGGCAGGGGGCTATACGAGCAGTACTTC. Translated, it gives CASSLGRGLYEQYF.

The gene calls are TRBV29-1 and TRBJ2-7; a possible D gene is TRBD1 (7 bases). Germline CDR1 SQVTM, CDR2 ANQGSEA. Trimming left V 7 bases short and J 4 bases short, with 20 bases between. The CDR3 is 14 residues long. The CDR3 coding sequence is TGCAGCGCCAGGGGGAGCCCCGGAGGGTACGAGCAGTACTTC. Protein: CSARGSPGGYEQYF.

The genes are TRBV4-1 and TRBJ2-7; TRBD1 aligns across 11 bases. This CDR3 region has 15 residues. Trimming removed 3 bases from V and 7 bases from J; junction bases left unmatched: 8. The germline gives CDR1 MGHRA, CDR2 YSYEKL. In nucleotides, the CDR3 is TGCGCCAGCAGCCACTCCGGGACAGGGGGAAGGGAGCAGTACTTC. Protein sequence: CASSHSGTGGREQYF.

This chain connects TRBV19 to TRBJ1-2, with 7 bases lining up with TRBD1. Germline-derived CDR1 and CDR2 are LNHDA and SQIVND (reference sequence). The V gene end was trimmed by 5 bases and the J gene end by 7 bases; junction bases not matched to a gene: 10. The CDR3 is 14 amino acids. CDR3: CASSYPTGIIGYTF. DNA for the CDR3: TGTGCCAGTAGTTACCCGACAGGGATTATTGGCTACACCTTC.

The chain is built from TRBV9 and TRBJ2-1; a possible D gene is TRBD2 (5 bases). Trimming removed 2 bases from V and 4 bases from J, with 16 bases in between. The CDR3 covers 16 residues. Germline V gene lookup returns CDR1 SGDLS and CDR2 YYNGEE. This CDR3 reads CASSVSLDSSYNEQFF. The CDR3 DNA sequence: TGTGCCAGCAGCGTCAGTTTGGACTCGAGTTACAATGAGCAGTTCTTC.

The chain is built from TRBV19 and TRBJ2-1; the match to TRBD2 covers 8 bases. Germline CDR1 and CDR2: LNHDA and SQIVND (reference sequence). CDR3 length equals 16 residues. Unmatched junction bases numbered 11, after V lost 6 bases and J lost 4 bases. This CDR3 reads CASRRKGLADYNEQFF. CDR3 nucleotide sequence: TGTGCCAGTAGGAGAAAAGGACTAGCAGATTACAATGAGCAGTTCTTC.

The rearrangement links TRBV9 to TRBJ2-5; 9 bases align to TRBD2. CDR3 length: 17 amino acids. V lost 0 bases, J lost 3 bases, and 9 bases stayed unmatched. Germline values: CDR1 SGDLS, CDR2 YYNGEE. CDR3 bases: TGTGCCAGCAGCGTAGCGGGCGGGGGGGCCCATGAAGAGACCCAGTACTTC. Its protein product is CASSVAGGGAHEETQYF.

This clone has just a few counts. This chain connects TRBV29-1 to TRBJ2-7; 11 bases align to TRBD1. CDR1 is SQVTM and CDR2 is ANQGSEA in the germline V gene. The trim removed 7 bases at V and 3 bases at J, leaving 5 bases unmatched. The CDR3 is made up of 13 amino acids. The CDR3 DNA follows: TGCAGCGCCGGGACAGGGGGGTTCTACGAGCAGTACTTC. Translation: CSAGTGGFYEQYF.

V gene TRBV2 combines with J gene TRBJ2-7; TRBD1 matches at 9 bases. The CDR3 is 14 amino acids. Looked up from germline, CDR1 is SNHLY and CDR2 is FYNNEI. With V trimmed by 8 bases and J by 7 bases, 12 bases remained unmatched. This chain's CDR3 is CASVATGGLGEQYF. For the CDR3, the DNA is TGTGCCAGCGTGGCAACAGGGGGCTTAGGTGAGCAGTACTTC.

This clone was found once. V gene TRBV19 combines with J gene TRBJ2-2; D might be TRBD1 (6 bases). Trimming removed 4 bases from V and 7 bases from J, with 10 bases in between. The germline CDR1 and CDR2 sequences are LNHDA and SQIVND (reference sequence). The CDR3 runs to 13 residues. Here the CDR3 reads CASSKGVLGELFF. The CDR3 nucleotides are TGTGCCAGTAGTAAGGGGGTCCTCGGGGAGCTGTTTTTT.

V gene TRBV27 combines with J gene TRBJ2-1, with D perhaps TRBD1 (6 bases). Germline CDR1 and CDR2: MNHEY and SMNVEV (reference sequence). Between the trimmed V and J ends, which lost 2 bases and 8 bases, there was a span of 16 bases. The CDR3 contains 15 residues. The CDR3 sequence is CASSLVQGVGDEQFF. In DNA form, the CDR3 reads TGTGCCAGCAGTTTAGTACAGGGTGTAGGAGATGAGCAGTTCTTC.

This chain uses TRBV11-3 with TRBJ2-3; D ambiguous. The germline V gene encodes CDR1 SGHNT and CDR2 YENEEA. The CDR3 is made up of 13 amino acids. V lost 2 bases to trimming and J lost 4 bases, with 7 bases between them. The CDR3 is CASSLSPADTQYF. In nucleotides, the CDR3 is TGTGCCAGCAGCTTATCCCCGGCAGATACGCAGTATTTT.

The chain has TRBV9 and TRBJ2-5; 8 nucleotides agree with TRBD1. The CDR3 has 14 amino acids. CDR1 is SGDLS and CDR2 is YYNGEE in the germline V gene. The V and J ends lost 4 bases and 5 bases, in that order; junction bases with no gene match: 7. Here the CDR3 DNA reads TGTGCCAGCAGCTCAGGACAGGGTTGGGAGACCCAGTACTTC. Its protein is CASSSGQGWETQYF. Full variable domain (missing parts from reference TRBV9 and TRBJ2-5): DSGVTQTPKHLITATGQRVTLRCSPRSGDLSVYWYQQSLDQGLQFLIQYYNGEERAKGNILERFSAQQFPDLHSELNLSSLELGDSALYFCASSSGQGWETQYFGPGTRLLVL.

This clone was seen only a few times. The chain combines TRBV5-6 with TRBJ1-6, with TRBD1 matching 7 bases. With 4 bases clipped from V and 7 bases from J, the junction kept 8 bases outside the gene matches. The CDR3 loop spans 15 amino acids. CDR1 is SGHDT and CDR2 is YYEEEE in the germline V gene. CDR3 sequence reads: CASSADRASNSPLHF. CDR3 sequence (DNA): TGTGCCAGCAGCGCTGACAGGGCTTCCAATTCACCCCTCCACTTT. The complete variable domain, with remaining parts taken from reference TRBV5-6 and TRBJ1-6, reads DAGVTQSPTHLIKTRGQQVTLRCSPKSGHDTVSWYQQALGQGPQFIFQYYEEEERQRGNFPDRFSGHQFPNYSSELNVNALLLGDSALYLCASSADRASNSPLHFGNGTRLTVT.

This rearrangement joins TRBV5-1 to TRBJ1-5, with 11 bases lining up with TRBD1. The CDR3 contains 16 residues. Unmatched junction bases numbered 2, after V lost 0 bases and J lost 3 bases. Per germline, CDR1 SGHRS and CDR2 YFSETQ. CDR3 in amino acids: CASSLGTGGYNQPQHF. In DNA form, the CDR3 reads TGCGCCAGCAGCTTGGGGACAGGGGGCTACAATCAGCCCCAGCATTTT.

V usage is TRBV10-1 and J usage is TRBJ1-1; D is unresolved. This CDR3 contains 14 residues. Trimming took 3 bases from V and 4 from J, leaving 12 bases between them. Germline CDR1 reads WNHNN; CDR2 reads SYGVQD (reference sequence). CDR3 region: CASSEQSRGTEAFF. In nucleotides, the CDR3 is TGCGCCAGCAGTGAACAGTCCCGTGGCACTGAAGCTTTCTTT.

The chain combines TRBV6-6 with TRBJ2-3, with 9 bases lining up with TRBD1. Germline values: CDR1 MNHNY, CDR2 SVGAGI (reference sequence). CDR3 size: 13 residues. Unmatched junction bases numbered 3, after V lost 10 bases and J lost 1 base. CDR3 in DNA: TGTGCCACCAGGACAGGGGGCACAGATACGCAGTATTTT. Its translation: CATRTGGTDTQYF.